Listed below are T cell receptor beta chains from one sample, sequenced in a study of neoadjuvant anti-PD-1 for oral cavity cancer. Clones were read by immunoSEQ multiplex PCR, and TCRdb kept only the in-frame ones, dropping some. The sample includes 6,500 to 10,000 clones, approximately 70% of them seen just once. The sequencing used PBMCs, collected after nivolumab (anti-PD-1) treatment. The receptors derive from a person aged 40-85 years with oral cavity squamous cell carcinoma. The CDR3 runs from the conserved cysteine through the conserved F or W. Fields, in order: D gene, V gene, J gene, clone size, CDR3 DNA, CDR3 protein. A D gene is named only where the DNA matches it firmly. Not every row has a clone size; where given, it reads once, few, many or a size class.

.	TRBV7-6	TRBJ2-2	.	TGTGCCAGCAGCTTATCCTCTCTAAGACTTGCGAACACCGGGGAGCTGTTTTTT	CASSLSSLRLANTGELFF
TRBD2	TRBV5-4	TRBJ2-3	.	TGTGCCAGCAGCCCCCGGGGGGGTAGCACAGATACGCAGTATTTT	CASSPRGGSTDTQYF
.	TRBV19	TRBJ1-1	.	TGTGCCAGTATCACGAACCGGGCCTCTGAAGCTTTCTTT	CASITNRASEAFF
.	TRBV20-1	TRBJ2-7	.	TGCAGTGCTAGAGAACAGGTCGAGCAGTACTTC	CSAREQVEQYF
.	TRBV27	TRBJ1-2	few	TGTGCCAGCAGTTCGTCTTCCGGGGATTTATCCTATGGCTACACCTTC	CASSSSSGDLSYGYTF
.	TRBV5-6	TRBJ1-2	few	TGTGCCAGCAGCTTGGGGACAGTTAACTATGGCTACACCTTC	CASSLGTVNYGYTF
.	TRBV6-5	TRBJ2-7	.	TGTGCCAGCAGTTACACGCAGGGCCCCTACGAGCAGTACTTC	CASSYTQGPYEQYF
TRBD1	TRBV7-9	TRBJ2-1	.	TGTGCCAGCAGCCTTCAGGGGGTCCCCCCCAATGAGCAGTTCTTC	CASSLQGVPPNEQFF
.	TRBV27	TRBJ1-1	.	TGTGCCAGCAGTATTCAGGGTGTGGGTATCACTGAAGCTTTCTTT	CASSIQGVGITEAFF
TRBD1	TRBV9	TRBJ2-7	.	TGTGCCAGCAGCCCTCGGACAGGGGAGATTGGCGAGCAGTACTTC	CASSPRTGEIGEQYF
TRBD2	TRBV7-2	TRBJ2-3	.	TGTGCCAGCAGCCTACCGACTAGCGGGGTAGATACGCAGTATTTT	CASSLPTSGVDTQYF
TRBD1	TRBV28	TRBJ1-6	.	TGTGCCAGCAGTTTTCTTAATACCGGGACAGGGAATTCACCCCTCCACTTT	CASSFLNTGTGNSPLHF
.	TRBV6-5	TRBJ2-5	.	TGTGCCAGCAGTTATGGGGGGGCCAGGGAGACCCAGTACTTC	CASSYGGARETQYF
TRBD1	TRBV4-3	TRBJ2-1	few	TGCGCCAGCAGCCAAGAGTGGGCAGGGGGCAATGAGCAGTTCTTC	CASSQEWAGGNEQFF
.	TRBV5-4	TRBJ1-2	.	TGTGCCATAATGCAGGGAGGCTATGGCTACACCTTC	CAIMQGGYGYTF
TRBD1	TRBV4-1	TRBJ2-6	.	TGCGCCAGCAGCCAAGATAGGGACAGGGGGGTCTCTGGGGCCAACGTCCTGACTTTC	CASSQDRDRGVSGANVLTF
TRBD1	TRBV18	TRBJ1-2	.	TGTGCCAGCTCCCGGGACAGGGATAATAACTATGGCTACACCTTC	CASSRDRDNNYGYTF
.	TRBV6-5	TRBJ2-7	.	TGTGCCAGCAGTTATGGGGACGAGCAGTACTTC	CASSYGDEQYF
TRBD1	TRBV30	TRBJ1-1	.	TGTGCCTGGGGACAGGGGAACACTGAAGCTTTCTTT	CAWGQGNTEAFF
TRBD1	TRBV18	TRBJ1-1	few	TGTGCCAGCTCATTTCAAGGGACAGCGAACACTGAAGCTTTCTTT	CASSFQGTANTEAFF
TRBD2	TRBV6-4	TRBJ2-3	few	TGTGCCAGCAGTGACACTAGCGGGGGGGCAGATACGCAGTATTTT	CASSDTSGGADTQYF
.	TRBV11-2	TRBJ2-5	.	TGTGCCAGCAGCTTAGATAGAGAGACCCAGTACTTC	CASSLDRETQYF
.	TRBV5-1	TRBJ2-5	.	TGCGCCAGCAGCTTTGGCCGGGGAGGCCAAGAGACCCAGTACTTC	CASSFGRGGQETQYF
TRBD1	TRBV6-4	TRBJ1-4	.	TGTGCCAGCACCACCAGATGGGACAGCTTAAATGAAAAACTGTTTTTT	CASTTRWDSLNEKLFF
.	TRBV18	TRBJ1-1	.	TGTGCCAGCTCACCTGTGCGGGGCCCGAACACTGAAGCTTTCTTT	CASSPVRGPNTEAFF
.	TRBV19	TRBJ1-2	.	TGTGCCAGTAATGCCCAACCCGGTACTAACTATGGCTACACCTTC	CASNAQPGTNYGYTF
TRBD1	TRBV30	TRBJ2-3	.	TGTGCCTGGAGTGTAGCGGGACAGGGCCCAGATACGCAGTATTTT	CAWSVAGQGPDTQYF
.	TRBV5-5	TRBJ2-1	.	TGTGCCAGCAGCCGTTCCACAGGGTACGATGAGCAGTTCTTC	CASSRSTGYDEQFF
TRBD1	TRBV7-2	TRBJ1-3	few	TGTGCCAGCAGCCCGGGACAGGGGGCTGGAAACACCATATATTTT	CASSPGQGAGNTIYF
TRBD1	TRBV25-1	TRBJ1-2	.	TGTGCCAGCAGTGAAGACAGGGGGCCCTATGGCTACACCTTC	CASSEDRGPYGYTF
.	TRBV7-6	TRBJ2-2	.	TGTGCCAGCACCGGTCTCACCGGGGAGCTGTTTTTT	CASTGLTGELFF
.	TRBV28	TRBJ2-7	.	TGTGCCAGCAGTGTCCGGGGGTACCCCTACGAGCAGTACTTC	CASSVRGYPYEQYF
TRBD1	TRBV4-3	TRBJ1-1	.	TGCGCCAGCAGCCAAGACGACAGGGGGCAGAACACTGAAGCTTTCTTT	CASSQDDRGQNTEAFF
.	TRBV7-2	TRBJ1-5	few	TGTGCCAGCAGCCTCAGGGTGGGGGTTGATCAGCCCCAGCATTTT	CASSLRVGVDQPQHF
.	TRBV15	TRBJ1-6	.	TGTGCCACCAGAGATTGGACAGATAATTCACCCCTCCACTTT	CATRDWTDNSPLHF
.	TRBV9	TRBJ2-3	.	TGTGCCAGCAGCGTAGTGGGGAGCACAGATACGCAGTATTTT	CASSVVGSTDTQYF
.	TRBV6-5	TRBJ2-7	.	TGTGCCAGCAGTTACTCGAGTCGCGGGGAAGGTTACGAGCAGTACTTC	CASSYSSRGEGYEQYF
.	TRBV5-1	TRBJ1-2	few	TGCGCCAGCAGCTTGGAAAGCGCAGTCTATGGCTACACCTTC	CASSLESAVYGYTF
TRBD1	TRBV19	TRBJ1-1	.	TGTGCCAGTAGTATTTTCGACAGGGGGAGCACTGAAGCTTTCTTT	CASSIFDRGSTEAFF
.	TRBV6-4	TRBJ1-5	.	TGTGCCAGCAGCCCTTTCGGGGGCGTTAATCAGCCCCAGCATTTT	CASSPFGGVNQPQHF
.	TRBV2	TRBJ1-1	.	TGTGCCAGCAGAATAGATTTCTTCACTGAAGCTTTCTTT	CASRIDFFTEAFF
.	TRBV2	TRBJ2-4	few	TGTGCCAGCAGAGGGGAGCCAGGAGGAAACATTCAGTACTTC	CASRGEPGGNIQYF
TRBD1	TRBV19	TRBJ2-3	.	TGTGCCAGTAGTATACCCCGCGACAGGGAAGGGACAGATACGCAGTATTTT	CASSIPRDREGTDTQYF
.	TRBV2	TRBJ1-3	.	TGTGCCAGCACCCAAGGGAGGGGCTCTGGAAACACCATATATTTT	CASTQGRGSGNTIYF
TRBD1	TRBV7-9	TRBJ1-2	.	TGTGCCAGCAGCCCGAAAAGGGGGCCATCTTCCTATGGCTACACCTTC	CASSPKRGPSSYGYTF
.	TRBV11-2	TRBJ1-5	few	TGTGCCAGCAGCTTATATCTTGATCAGCCCCAGCATTTT	CASSLYLDQPQHF
.	TRBV19	TRBJ1-5	.	TGTGCCAGTATGTGGGGGGGCAATCAGCCCCAGCATTTT	CASMWGGNQPQHF
TRBD2	TRBV4-2	TRBJ2-7	.	TGTGCCAGCAGCCAAGGGACTAGCGGGGGGGCCTCCTACGAGCAGTACTTC	CASSQGTSGGASYEQYF
.	TRBV29-1	TRBJ2-3	.	TGCAGCGTTGTGGGTTACTCTAGCACAGATACGCAGTATTTT	CSVVGYSSTDTQYF
.	TRBV9	TRBJ1-5	.	TGTGCCAGCAGCTTGTCGGACAGAGAAAATCAGCCCCAGCATTTT	CASSLSDRENQPQHF
TRBD1	TRBV19	TRBJ2-7	.	TGTGCCAGTAGTATCGGACAGGGGCGTTACTACGAGCAGTACTTC	CASSIGQGRYYEQYF
.	TRBV2	TRBJ1-2	.	TGTGCCAGCACAGGCAGCCAGGTAGCGGGCTACACCTTC	CASTGSQVAGYTF